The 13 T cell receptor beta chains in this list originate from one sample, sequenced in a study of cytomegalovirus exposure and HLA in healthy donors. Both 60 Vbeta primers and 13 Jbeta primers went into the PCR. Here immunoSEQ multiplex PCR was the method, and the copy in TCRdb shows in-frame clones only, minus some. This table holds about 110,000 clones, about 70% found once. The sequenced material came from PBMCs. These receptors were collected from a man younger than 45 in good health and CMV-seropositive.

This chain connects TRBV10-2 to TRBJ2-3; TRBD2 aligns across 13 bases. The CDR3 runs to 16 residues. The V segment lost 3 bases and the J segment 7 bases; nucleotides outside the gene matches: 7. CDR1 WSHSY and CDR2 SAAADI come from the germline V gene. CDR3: CASSDLTSGGAYTQYF. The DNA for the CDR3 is TGCGCCAGCAGTGACCTCACTAGCGGGGGGGCATATACGCAGTATTTT.

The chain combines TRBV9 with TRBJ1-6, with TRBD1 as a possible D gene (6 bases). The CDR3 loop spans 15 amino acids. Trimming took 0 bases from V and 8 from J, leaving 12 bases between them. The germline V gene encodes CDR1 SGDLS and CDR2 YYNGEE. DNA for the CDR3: TGTGCCAGCAGCGTAGGACAGGTGAGGGATTCACCCCTCCACTTT. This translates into CASSVGQVRDSPLHF. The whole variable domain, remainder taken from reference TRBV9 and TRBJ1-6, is DSGVTQTPKHLITATGQRVTLRCSPRSGDLSVYWYQQSLDQGLQFLIQYYNGEERAKGNILERFSAQQFPDLHSELNLSSLELGDSALYFCASSVGQVRDSPLHFGNGTRLTVT.

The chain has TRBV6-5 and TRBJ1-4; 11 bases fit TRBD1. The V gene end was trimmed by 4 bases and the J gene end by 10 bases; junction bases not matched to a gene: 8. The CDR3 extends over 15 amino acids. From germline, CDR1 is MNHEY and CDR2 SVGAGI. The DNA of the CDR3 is TGTGCCAGCAGTTTCTTGGACAGGGGGCGCGCAAAACTGTTTTTT. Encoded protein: CASSFLDRGRAKLFF.

CDR3 sequence reads: CASSLKTGENIQYF. In DNA, the CDR3 is TGTGCCAGCAGCTTGAAAACAGGGGAAAACATTCAGTACTTC. The rearrangement uses TRBV5-4 and TRBJ2-4; TRBD1 agrees at 7 bases. The CDR3 has 14 amino acids. Germline V gene data show CDR1 as SGHNT and CDR2 as YYREEE (reference sequence). The J segment lost 5 bases and the V segment lost 1 base, leaving 3 bases of the junction unmatched.

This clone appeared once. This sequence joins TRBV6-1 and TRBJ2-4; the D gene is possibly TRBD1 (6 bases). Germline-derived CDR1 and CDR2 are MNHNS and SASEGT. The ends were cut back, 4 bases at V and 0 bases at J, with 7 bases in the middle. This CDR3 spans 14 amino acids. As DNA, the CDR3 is TGTGCCAGCAGTGGACAGGTAGCCAAAAACATTCAGTACTTC. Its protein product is CASSGQVAKNIQYF.

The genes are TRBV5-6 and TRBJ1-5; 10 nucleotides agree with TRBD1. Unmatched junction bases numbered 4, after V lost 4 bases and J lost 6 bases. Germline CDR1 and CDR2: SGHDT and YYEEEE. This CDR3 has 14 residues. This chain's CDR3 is CASSLGDRGQPQHF. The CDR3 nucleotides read TGTGCCAGCAGCCTGGGGGACAGGGGTCAGCCCCAGCATTTT.

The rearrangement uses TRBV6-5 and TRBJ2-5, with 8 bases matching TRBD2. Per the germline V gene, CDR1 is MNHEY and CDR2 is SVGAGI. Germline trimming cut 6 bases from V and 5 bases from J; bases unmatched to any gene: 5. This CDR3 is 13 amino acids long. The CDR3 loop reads CASRSPGGETQYF. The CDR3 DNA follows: TGTGCCAGCAGGTCCCCGGGGGGGGAGACCCAGTACTTC.

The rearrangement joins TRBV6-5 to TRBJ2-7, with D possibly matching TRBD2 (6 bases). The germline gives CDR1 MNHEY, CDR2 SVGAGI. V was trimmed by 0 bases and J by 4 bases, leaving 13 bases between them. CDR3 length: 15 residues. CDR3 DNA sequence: TGTGCCAGCAGTTACTCCCTCGGCGGGGCGTACGAGCAGTACTTC. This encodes CASSYSLGGAYEQYF.

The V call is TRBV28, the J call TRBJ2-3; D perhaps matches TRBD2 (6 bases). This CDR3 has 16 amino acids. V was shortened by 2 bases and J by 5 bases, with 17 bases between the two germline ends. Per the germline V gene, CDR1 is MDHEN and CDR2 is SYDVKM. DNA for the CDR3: TGTGCCAGCAGTTTAAACGGGGGACCCGAAGGAGATACGCAGTATTTT. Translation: CASSLNGGPEGDTQYF.

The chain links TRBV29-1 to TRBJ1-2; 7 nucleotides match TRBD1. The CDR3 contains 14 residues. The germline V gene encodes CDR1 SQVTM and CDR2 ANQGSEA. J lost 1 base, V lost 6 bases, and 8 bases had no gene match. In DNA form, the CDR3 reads TGCAGCGTCCTAACAGGGGTTATTAACTATGGCTACACCTTC. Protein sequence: CSVLTGVINYGYTF. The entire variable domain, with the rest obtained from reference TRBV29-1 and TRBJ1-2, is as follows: SAVISQKPSRDICQRGTSLTIQCQVDSQVTMMFWYRQQPGQSLTLIATANQGSEATYESGFVIDKFPISRPNLTFSTLTVSNMSPEDSSIYLCSVLTGVINYGYTFGSGTRLTVV.

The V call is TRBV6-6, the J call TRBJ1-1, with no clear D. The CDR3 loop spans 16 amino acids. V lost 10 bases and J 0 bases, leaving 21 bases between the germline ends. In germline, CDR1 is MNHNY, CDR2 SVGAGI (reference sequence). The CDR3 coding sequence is TGTGCCATAAACGAGGACTCCCTTAACATGAACACTGAAGCTTTCTTT. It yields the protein CAINEDSLNMNTEAFF.

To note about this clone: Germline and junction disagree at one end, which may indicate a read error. The DNA for the CDR3 is TGTGCCAGCAGACCCGGACAGGAAAGCTATGGCTACCCCTTC. Protein: CASRPGQESYGYPF. The V gene is TRBV5-4, the J gene TRBJ1-2; the match to TRBD1 covers 7 bases. The CDR3 contains 14 residues. Germline V gene data show CDR1 as SGHNT and CDR2 as YYREEE (reference sequence).

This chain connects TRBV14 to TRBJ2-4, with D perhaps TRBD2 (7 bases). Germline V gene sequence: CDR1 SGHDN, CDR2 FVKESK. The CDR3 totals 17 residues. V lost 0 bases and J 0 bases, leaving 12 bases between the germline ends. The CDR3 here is CASSQDRGGLAKNIQYF. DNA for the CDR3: TGTGCCAGCAGCCAAGATCGCGGGGGCCTAGCCAAAAACATTCAGTACTTC.